These T cell receptor beta chains were read from a single sample in a study of Ad26.COV2.S vaccination and SARS-CoV-2 variants. The assay was immunoSEQ multiplex PCR, and TCRdb's table has in-frame clones only and misses some. The sample lists some 350,000 clones, about 91% seen once, with 3.9% in the top ten. Here the sequenced sample was peripheral blood, taken after recovery from COVID-19. The receptors were sampled from a human donor who had recovered from COVID-19. The CDR3 runs from the conserved cysteine through the conserved F or W. D genes are given only for firm matches. Size tells how often a clone was seen (once, few, many) or the class of an expanded clone, and some rows leave it out.

cdr3_nt cdr3_aa j_call v_call clone_size d_call
TGTGCCAGCAGTTACCTCCCCGGGTCAGCGGGCTCCTACAATGAGCAGTTCTTC CASSYLPGSAGSYNEQFF TRBJ2-1 TRBV6-2/TRBV6-3 . .
TGTGCCAGCAGCCGGGACAGGGGAAATTACGAGCAGTACTTC CASSRDRGNYEQYF TRBJ2-7 TRBV11-2 . TRBD1
TGTGCCAGCAGCGTAGGGACTAGCGGGGGGAATGAGCAGTTCTTC CASSVGTSGGNEQFF TRBJ2-1 TRBV9 . TRBD2
TGTGCCAGTAGTACGTCGGAGTTTCCGAACACTGAAGCTTTCTTT CASSTSEFPNTEAFF TRBJ1-1 TRBV19 . .
TGTGCCAGCAGCGTAAAGTCAAACACCGGGGAGCTGTTTTTT CASSVKSNTGELFF TRBJ2-2 TRBV9 . .
TGTGCCAGCAGCTTTCTATCAGCGGGGGGGACAGATACGCAGTATTTT CASSFLSAGGTDTQYF TRBJ2-3 TRBV7-9 . TRBD2
TGTGCCAGCAGTACTAGCGGGGGGGTTTTAAATGAGCAGTTCTTC CASSTSGGVLNEQFF TRBJ2-1 TRBV6-6 . TRBD2
TGTGCCAGCAGGGACCAGGGGAAAAATCAGCCCCAGCATTTT CASRDQGKNQPQHF TRBJ1-5 TRBV6-5 . .
TGTGCCAGCAGTTTAATCGGGCGGACCCAGTACTTC CASSLIGRTQYF TRBJ2-5 TRBV12-3/TRBV12-4 . .
TGTGCTAGTGGTTTGGGGGGTACGAACACCGGGGAGCTGTTTTTT CASGLGGTNTGELFF TRBJ2-2 TRBV12-5 . .
TGTGCCAGCAGCCGGGACAGGAGACCTAACTCTGGAAACACCATATATTTT CASSRDRRPNSGNTIYF TRBJ1-3 TRBV7-9 . TRBD1
TGTGCCAGCAGAGCCGGGACAGAGAACACCGGGGAGCTGTTTTTT CASRAGTENTGELFF TRBJ2-2 TRBV6-4 . TRBD1
TGTGCCAGCAGCGAAGGGGGACGGACTAATTCACCCCTCCACTTT CASSEGGRTNSPLHF TRBJ1-6 TRBV2 once .
TGTGCCAGCAGATCTGCCGGGGGAGAGACCCAGTACTTC CASRSAGGETQYF TRBJ2-5 TRBV5-4 . .
TGTGCCAGCAGTTACTCGGGCTTGAATAATTCACCCCTCCACTTT CASSYSGLNNSPLHF TRBJ1-6 TRBV6-5 . .
TGTGCCAGCACTTCAGACAGCAATCAGCCCCAGCATTTT CASTSDSNQPQHF TRBJ1-5 TRBV6-6 . .
TGTGCCAGCAGTGAAAGAGCGAAAGGGGTTAGGGTTTCAGATACGCAGTATTTT CASSERAKGVRVSDTQYF TRBJ2-3 TRBV2 . .
TGCGCCAGCAGCTTGGACAGGGGACCCGGGGAGCTGTTTTTT CASSLDRGPGELFF TRBJ2-2 TRBV5-1 . TRBD1
TGTGCCAGCAGCCCTCGGGGGTCCCGGGAGACCCAGTACTTC CASSPRGSRETQYF TRBJ2-5 TRBV9 once .
TGTGCCAGCAGCTTGGAGGTGACAGGTGGGGCCTACGAGCAGTACTTC CASSLEVTGGAYEQYF TRBJ2-7 TRBV5-8 . .
TGTGCCAGTCTTCCGGAGGATCTGGGGGGCACTGAAGCTTTCTTT CASLPEDLGGTEAFF TRBJ1-1 TRBV19 once .
TGTGCCAGCAGCTTAGAGCCGGGGGCCAGTGAAAAACTGTTTTTT CASSLEPGASEKLFF TRBJ1-4 TRBV7-2 . .
TGTGCCAGCAGCTTATCCCCCAGGGGTAACGAGCAGTACTTC CASSLSPRGNEQYF TRBJ2-7 TRBV7-9 . .
TGCGCCAGCAGCTTGGGACAGGGGAGCGCAGATACGCAGTATTTT CASSLGQGSADTQYF TRBJ2-3 TRBV5-1 . TRBD1
TGTGCCAGCAGCGCGACAGGGGACGCGTCCTACGGCTACACCTTC CASSATGDASYGYTF TRBJ1-2 TRBV13 . TRBD1